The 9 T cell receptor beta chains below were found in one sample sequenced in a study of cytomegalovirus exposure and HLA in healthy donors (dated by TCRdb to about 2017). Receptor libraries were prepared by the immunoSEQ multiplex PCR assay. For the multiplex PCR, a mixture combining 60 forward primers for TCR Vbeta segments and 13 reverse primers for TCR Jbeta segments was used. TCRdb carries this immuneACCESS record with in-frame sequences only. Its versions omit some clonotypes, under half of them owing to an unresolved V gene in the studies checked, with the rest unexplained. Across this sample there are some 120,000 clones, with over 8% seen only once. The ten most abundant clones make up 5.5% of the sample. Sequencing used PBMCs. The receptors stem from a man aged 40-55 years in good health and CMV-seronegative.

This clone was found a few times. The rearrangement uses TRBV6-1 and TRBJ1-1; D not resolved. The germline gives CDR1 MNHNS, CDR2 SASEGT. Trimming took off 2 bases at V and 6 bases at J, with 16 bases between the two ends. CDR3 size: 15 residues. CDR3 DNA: TGTGCCAGCAGTGAATCGGCAGCCTGGGAGGCTGAAGCTTTCTTT. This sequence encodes CASSESAAWEAEAFF.

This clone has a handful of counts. The CDR3 DNA reads TGCGCCAGCAGCTTGGTAGGGACTAGCGGGGGAAAGGATGAGCAGTTCTTC. It is translated as CASSLVGTSGGKDEQFF. The chain has TRBV5-1 and TRBJ2-1; 14 nucleotides align to TRBD2. The trim removed 0 bases at V and 8 bases at J, leaving 7 bases unmatched. This CDR3 is built from 17 residues. Germline V gives CDR1 SGHRS, CDR2 YFSETQ.

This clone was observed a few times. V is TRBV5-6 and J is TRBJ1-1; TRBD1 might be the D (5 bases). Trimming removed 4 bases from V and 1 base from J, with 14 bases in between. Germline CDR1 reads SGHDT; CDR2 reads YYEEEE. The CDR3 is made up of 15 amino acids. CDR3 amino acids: CASSRVVGGNTEAFF. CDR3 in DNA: TGTGCCAGCAGCCGAGTGGTGGGGGGGAACACTGAAGCTTTCTTT. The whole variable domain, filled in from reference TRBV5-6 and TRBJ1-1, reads DAGVTQSPTHLIKTRGQQVTLRCSPKSGHDTVSWYQQALGQGPQFIFQYYEEEERQRGNFPDRFSGHQFPNYSSELNVNALLLGDSALYLCASSRVVGGNTEAFFGQGTRLTVV.

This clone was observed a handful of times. Here the CDR3 DNA reads TGCGCCAGCAGCTTGGGCCAGGACAATCAGCCCCAGCATTTT. Translating gives CASSLGQDNQPQHF. V usage is TRBV5-1 and J usage is TRBJ1-5; D remains ambiguous. The germline V gene has CDR1 SGHRS and CDR2 YFSETQ. This CDR3 contains 14 residues. Trimming shortened V by 0 bases and J by 3 bases, and 7 bases separated the two germline ends.

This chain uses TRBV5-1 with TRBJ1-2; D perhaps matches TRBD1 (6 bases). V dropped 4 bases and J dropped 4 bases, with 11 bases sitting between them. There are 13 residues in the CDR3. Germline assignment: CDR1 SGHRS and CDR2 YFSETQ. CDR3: CASSPGQRYGYTF. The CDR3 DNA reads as TGCGCCAGCAGCCCGGGACAACGCTATGGCTACACCTTC.

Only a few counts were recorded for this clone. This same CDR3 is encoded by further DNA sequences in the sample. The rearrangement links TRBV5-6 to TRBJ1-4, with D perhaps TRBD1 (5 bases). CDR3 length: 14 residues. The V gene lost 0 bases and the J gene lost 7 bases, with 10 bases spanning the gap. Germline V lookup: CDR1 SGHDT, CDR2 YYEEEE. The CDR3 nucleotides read TGTGCCAGCAGCTTGGCAGGGAAGGCTGAAAAACTGTTTTTT. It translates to CASSLAGKAEKLFF.

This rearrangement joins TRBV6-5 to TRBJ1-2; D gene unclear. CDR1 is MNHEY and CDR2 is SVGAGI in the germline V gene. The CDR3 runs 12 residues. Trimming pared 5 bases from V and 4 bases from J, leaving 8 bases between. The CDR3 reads CASSAGVYGYTF. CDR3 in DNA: TGTGCCAGCAGTGCGGGAGTCTATGGCTACACCTTC.

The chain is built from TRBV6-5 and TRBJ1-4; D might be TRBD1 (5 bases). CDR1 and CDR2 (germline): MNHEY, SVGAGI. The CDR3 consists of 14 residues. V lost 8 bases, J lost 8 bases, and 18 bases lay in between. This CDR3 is CASGSDWGPEKLFF. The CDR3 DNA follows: TGTGCCAGCGGATCCGATTGGGGCCCAGAAAAACTGTTTTTT.

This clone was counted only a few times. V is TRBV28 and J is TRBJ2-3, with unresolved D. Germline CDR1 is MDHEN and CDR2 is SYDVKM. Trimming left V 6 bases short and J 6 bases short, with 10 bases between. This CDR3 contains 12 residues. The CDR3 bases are TGTGCCAGCAGCCCTTCCTTGGATACGCAGTATTTT. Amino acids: CASSPSLDTQYF.